This T cell receptor (beta chain) is drawn from a study of T-cell memory formation after mild COVID-19. Using its own MiXCR run on the 5' RACE reads, TCRdb lists one record per CDR3 protein. The sample lists 400,000 or so distinct CDR3 sequences, about 19% occurring once. This clonotype has only a few counts. The antigen remains undetermined. Study results and limitations: Most CD4+ clones that shrank were in CM and EM, while CD8+ ones turned up in EMRA.

This CDR3 spans 12 amino acids. The V gene lost 5 bases and the J gene lost 4 bases, with 7 bases spanning the gap. Germline CDR1 is MGHRA and CDR2 is YSYEKL. The rearrangement joins TRBV4-1 to TRBJ2-3; no clear D. The sequencing input was PBMCs or a T cell subset sorted from them (not recorded which). The source is an adult woman who had mild COVID-19 (a few samples of this study predate the infection). Cell type and time point are not known. CDR3: CASSTEADTQYF. CDR3 in DNA: TGCGCCAGCAGCACAGAGGCAGATACGCAGTATTTT.